This T cell receptor (beta chain) emerged from a study of early T cells in non-severe SARS-CoV-2 infection. Overall study context: Sequenced bulk RNA came from whole blood that was unsorted, and chains were unpaired. Study-wide results and limits: There was a bias toward anti-spike CD8 responses in VDJdb matching, which missed private and CD4 specificities.

The CDR3 runs to 14 residues. Germline assignment: CDR1 MNHEY and CDR2 SMNVEV (reference sequence). The V end was cut by 7 bases, the J end by 5 bases, with 12 bases between. The library protocol tagged individual cDNA molecules with unique molecular identifiers. MiXCR, applied by TCRdb to the 5' RACE reads, yields one record per CDR3 protein. The sample includes 70,000 to 95,000 distinct CDR3 sequences, approximately 16% seen only once; the top ten take about 3%. This clonotype was picked up many times. Antigen unknown. The rearrangement uses TRBV27 and TRBJ1-6, with TRBD1 as a possible D gene (5 bases). Source material: whole blood. The sequence came from an adult who was a healthcare worker with PCR-confirmed SARS-CoV-2 infection or an uninfected control (not recorded which). Here the CDR3 DNA reads TGTGCCAGCACAACGGGACGGAATAATTCACCCCTCCACTTT. This sequence encodes CASTTGRNNSPLHF.